This T cell receptor (beta chain) is from a study of shared clonotypes between healthy human individuals. Study background: CD4 naive and memory got three plates each, CD8 naive two, CD8 memory one.

Trimming cost V 6 bases and J 2 bases, with 12 bases left between them. The germline V gene has CDR1 MGHRA and CDR2 YSYEKL. The CDR3 is 14 amino acids. Study conclusions and caveats: It was expected that sequencing depth would affect clonotype sharing among donors.

Comment on this clone: Antigen unknown.

Original data processing: As immunoSEQ supplied junction-only sequences (without quality scores), filtering differed. The data were produced by immunoSEQ multiplex PCR, yet TCRdb's version contains in-frame clones alone and is incomplete. Clone size and the V and J calls come from that table; the DNA yielded D and trimming. The sample lists some 2,400,000 clones, approximately 96% occurring once. The chain links TRBV4-1 to TRBJ2-3, with D maybe TRBD2 (7 bases). The sequenced material came from naive CD4+ T cells sorted from blood. As for subset: CD45RA+ positively selected. This TCR was sampled from a man aged 18 to 35 in good health. In DNA form, the CDR3 reads TGCGCCAGCAGAGGGGGGGCTCCCACAGATACGCAGTATTTT. Amino acid sequence: CASRGGAPTDTQYF.